This T cell receptor (beta chain) is from a study of blood T cell repertoires in COVID-19. Study information: Acute and convalescent COVID-19 samples came from the United States, Italy and Spain. Sources were T cells, B-cell-depleted T cells, or PBMCs; the material itself was cDNA or gDNA.

The CDR3 runs 15 residues. Germline V gene data show CDR1 as MNHEY and CDR2 as SVGAGI. V gave up 4 bases and J gave up 2 bases; unmatched junction bases: 2. TCRdb's copy holds only in-frame clones and misses some; the assay was immunoSEQ multiplex PCR. Counted here are 65,000 to 95,000 clones, just under 80% occurring once; the ten biggest clones make up approximately 40%. The chain combines TRBV6-5 with TRBJ1-1; 12 nucleotides agree with TRBD1. The sequencing input was peripheral blood. The TCR comes from a man in his sixties with COVID-19, enrolled during active disease. The CDR3 spells CASSFGTGGNTEAFF. The DNA for the CDR3 is TGTGCCAGCAGTTTTGGGACAGGGGGCAACACTGAAGCTTTCTTT.